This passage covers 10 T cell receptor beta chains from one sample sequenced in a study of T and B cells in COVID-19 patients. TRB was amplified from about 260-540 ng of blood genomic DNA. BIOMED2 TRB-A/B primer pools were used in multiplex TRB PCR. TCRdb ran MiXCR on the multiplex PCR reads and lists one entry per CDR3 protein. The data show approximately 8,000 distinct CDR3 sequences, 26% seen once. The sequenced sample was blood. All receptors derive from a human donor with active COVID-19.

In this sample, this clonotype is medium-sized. The CDR3 bases are TGTGCCAGCAGTTTATCCGAAAGAATGAGGCCCAATGAGCAGTTCTTC. Its protein product is CASSLSERMRPNEQFF. The chain couples TRBV27 to TRBJ2-1; D uncertain. Germline values: CDR1 MNHEY, CDR2 SMNVEV (reference sequence). V lost 0 bases to trimming and J lost 6 bases, with 15 bases between them. This CDR3 has 16 residues.

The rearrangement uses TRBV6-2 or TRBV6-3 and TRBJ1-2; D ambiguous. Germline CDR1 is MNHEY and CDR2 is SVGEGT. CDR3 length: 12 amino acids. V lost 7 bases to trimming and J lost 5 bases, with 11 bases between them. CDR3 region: CASTPGVYGYTF. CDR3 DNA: TGTGCCAGCACTCCCGGGGTTTATGGCTACACCTTC.

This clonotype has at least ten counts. CDR3 coding DNA: TGTGCCAGTAGGACCCCGGGACAGCCATCTAACTATGGCTACACCTTC. Protein product: CASRTPGQPSNYGYTF. This chain connects TRBV19 to TRBJ1-2, with 7 bases lining up with TRBD1. This CDR3 spans 16 amino acids. CDR1 is LNHDA, CDR2 SQIVND, per germline (reference sequence). Unmatched junction bases numbered 10, after V lost 6 bases and J lost 0 bases. The full variable domain, in which reference TRBV19 and TRBJ1-2 provide the parts outside the CDR3, is DGGITQSPKYLFRKEGQNVTLSCEQNLNHDAMYWYRQDPGQGLRLIYYSQIVNDFQKGDIAEGYSVSREKKESFPLTVTSAQKNPTAFYLCASRTPGQPSNYGYTFGSGTRLTVV.

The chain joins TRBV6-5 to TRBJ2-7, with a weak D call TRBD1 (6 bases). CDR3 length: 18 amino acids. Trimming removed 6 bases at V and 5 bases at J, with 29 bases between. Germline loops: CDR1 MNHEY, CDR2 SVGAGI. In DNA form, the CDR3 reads TGTGCCAGCAGGGGGATCGGGGATACAGGGCAGTTTCGAGACGAGCAGTACTTC. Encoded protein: CASRGIGDTGQFRDEQYF.

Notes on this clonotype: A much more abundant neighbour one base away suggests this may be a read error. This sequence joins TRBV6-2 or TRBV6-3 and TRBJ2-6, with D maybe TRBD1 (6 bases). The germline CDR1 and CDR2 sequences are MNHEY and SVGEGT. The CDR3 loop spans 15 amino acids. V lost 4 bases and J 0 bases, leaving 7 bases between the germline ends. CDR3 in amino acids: CASSSDSSGANVLTF. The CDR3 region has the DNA TGTGCCAGCAGTTCGGACAGCTCTGGGGCCAACGTCCTGACTTTC.

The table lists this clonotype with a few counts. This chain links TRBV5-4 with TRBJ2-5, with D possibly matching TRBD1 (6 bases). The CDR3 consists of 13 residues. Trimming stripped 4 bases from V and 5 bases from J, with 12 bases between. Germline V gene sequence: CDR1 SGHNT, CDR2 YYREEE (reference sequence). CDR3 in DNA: TGTGCCAGCAGCCGGGACAAAAGGGAGACCCAGTACTTC. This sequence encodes CASSRDKRETQYF.

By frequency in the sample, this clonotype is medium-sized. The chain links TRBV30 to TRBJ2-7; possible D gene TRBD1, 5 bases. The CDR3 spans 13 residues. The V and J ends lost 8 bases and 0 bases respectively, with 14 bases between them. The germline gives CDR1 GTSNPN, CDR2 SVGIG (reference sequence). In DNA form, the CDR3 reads TGTGCCGGACACAACGGTAGCTCCTACGAGCAGTACTTC. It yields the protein CAGHNGSSYEQYF.

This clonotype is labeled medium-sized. DNA of the CDR3: TGTGCCACCAGCAGAGTTGGACCCGGGAGGGAGACCCAGTACTTC. This encodes CATSRVGPGRETQYF. This chain uses TRBV15 with TRBJ2-5, with TRBD2 identical over 7 bases. CDR1 LNHNV and CDR2 YYDKDF come from the germline V gene (reference sequence). The CDR3 is made up of 15 amino acids. V trimming: 1 base; J trimming: 5 bases; junction bases outside the gene matches: 7.

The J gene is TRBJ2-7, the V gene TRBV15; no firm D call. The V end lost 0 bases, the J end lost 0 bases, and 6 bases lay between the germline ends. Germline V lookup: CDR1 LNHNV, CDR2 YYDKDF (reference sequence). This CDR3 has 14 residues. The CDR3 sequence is CATSREPRSYEQYF. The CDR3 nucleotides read TGTGCCACCAGCAGAGAACCTCGCTCCTACGAGCAGTACTTC.

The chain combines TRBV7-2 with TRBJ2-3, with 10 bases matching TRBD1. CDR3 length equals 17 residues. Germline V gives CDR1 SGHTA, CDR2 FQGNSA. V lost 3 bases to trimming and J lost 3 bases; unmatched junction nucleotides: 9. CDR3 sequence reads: CASSFPLTGGRTDTQYF. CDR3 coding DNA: TGTGCCAGCAGCTTCCCCTTGACAGGGGGCCGAACAGATACGCAGTATTTT. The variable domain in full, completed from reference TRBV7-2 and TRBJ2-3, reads GAGVSQSPSNKVTEKGKDVELRCDPISGHTALYWYRQSLGQGLEFLIYFQGNSAPDKSGLPSDRFSAERTGGSVSTLTIQRTQQEDSAVYLCASSFPLTGGRTDTQYFGPGTRLTVL.